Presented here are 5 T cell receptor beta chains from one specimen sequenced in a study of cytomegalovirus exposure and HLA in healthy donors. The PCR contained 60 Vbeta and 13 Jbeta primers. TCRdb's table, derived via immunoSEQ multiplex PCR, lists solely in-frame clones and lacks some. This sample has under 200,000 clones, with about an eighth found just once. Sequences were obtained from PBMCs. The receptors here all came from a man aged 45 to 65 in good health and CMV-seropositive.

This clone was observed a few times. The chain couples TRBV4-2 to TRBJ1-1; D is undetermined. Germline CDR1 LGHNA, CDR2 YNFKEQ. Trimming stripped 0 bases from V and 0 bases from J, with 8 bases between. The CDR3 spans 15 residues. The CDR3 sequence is CASSQDVAMNTEAFF. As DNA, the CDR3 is TGTGCCAGCAGCCAAGATGTAGCCATGAACACTGAAGCTTTCTTT.

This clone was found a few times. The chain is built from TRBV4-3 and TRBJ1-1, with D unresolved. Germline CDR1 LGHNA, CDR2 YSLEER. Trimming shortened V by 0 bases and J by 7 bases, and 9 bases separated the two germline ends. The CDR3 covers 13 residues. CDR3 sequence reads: CASSQEITVEAFF. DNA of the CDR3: TGCGCCAGCAGCCAAGAGATCACAGTTGAAGCTTTCTTT.

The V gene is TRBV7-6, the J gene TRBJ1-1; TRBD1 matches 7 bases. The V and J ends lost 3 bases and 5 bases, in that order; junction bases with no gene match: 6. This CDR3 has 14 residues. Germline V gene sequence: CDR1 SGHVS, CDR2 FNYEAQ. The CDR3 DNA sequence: TGTGCCAGCAGCTTGAACAGGGGATGGACTGAAGCTTTCTTT. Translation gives CASSLNRGWTEAFF.

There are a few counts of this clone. The CDR3 loop reads CASSLQGTDLYGYTF. For the CDR3, the DNA is TGCGCCAGCAGCTTACAAGGGACAGACCTCTATGGCTACACCTTC. V is TRBV5-1 and J is TRBJ1-2; 7 bases align to TRBD1. The CDR3 length is 15 residues. The germline gives CDR1 SGHRS, CDR2 YFSETQ. The ends lost 2 bases at V and 4 bases at J; junction bases unmatched: 8.

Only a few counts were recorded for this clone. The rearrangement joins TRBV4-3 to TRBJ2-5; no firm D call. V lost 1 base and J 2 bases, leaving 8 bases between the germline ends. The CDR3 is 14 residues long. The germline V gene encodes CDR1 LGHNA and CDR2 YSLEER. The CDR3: CASSQVRGQETQYF. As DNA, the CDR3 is TGCGCCAGCAGCCAAGTCCGCGGTCAAGAGACCCAGTACTTC.